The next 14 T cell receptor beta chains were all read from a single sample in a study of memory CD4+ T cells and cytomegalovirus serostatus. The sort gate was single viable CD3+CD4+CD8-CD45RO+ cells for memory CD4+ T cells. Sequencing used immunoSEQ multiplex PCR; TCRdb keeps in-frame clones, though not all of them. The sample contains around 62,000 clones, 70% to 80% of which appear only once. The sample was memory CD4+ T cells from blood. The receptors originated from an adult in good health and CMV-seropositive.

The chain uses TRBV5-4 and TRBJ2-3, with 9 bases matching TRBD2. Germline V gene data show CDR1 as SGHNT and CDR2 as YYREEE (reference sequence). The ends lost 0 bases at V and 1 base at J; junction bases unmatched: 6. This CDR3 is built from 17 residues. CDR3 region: CASSLDPGGGGTDTQYF. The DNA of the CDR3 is TGTGCCAGCAGCTTGGACCCTGGCGGGGGGGGCACAGATACGCAGTATTTT.

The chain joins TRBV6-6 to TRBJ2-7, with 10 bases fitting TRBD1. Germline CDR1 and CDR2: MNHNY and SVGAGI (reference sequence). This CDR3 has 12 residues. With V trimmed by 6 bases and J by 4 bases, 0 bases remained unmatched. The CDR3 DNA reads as TGTGCCAGCAGGGACAGGGGGTACGAGCAGTACTTC. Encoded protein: CASRDRGYEQYF.

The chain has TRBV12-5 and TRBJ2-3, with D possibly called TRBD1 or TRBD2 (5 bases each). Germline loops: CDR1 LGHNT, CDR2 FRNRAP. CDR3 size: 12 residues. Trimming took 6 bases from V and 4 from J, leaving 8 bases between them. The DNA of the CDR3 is TGTGCTAGTGGGCAGGGACCAGATACGCAGTATTTT. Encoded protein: CASGQGPDTQYF.

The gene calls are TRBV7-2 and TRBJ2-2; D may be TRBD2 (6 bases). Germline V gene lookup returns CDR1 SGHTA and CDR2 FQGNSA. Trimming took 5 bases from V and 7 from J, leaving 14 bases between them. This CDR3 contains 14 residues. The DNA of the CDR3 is TGTGCCAGCAGCCCATCCCTGGGGGGCGGGGAGCTGTTTTTT. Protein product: CASSPSLGGGELFF.

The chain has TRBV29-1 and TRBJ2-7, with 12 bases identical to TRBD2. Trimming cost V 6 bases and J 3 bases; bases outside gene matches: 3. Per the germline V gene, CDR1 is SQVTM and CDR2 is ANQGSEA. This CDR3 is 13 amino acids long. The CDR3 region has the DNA TGCAGCGTGACTAGCGGGGGTAACTACGAGCAGTACTTC. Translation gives CSVTSGGNYEQYF.

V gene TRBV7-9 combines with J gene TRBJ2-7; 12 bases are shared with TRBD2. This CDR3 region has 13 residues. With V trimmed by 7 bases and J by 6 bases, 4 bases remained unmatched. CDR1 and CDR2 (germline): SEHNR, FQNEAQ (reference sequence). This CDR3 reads CASILAGGREQYF. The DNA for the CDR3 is TGTGCCAGCATTCTAGCGGGGGGGCGCGAGCAGTACTTC.

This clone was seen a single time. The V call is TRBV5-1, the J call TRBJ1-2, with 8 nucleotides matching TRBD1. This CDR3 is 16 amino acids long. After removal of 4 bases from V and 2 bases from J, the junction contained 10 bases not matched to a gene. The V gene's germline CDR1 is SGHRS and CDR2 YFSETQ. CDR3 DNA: TGCGCCAGCAGCCATGGACAGGGAAGGTCCAACTATGGCTACACCTTC. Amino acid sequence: CASSHGQGRSNYGYTF.

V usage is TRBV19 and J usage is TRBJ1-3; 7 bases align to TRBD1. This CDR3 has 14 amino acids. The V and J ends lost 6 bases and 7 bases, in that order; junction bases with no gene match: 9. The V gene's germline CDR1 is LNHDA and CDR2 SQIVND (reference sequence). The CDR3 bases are TGTGCCAGTAGCCGACAGGGTTTGGCGAACACCATATATTTT. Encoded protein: CASSRQGLANTIYF.

Here the CDR3 DNA reads TGTGCCAGCATACAAGGAGCAGGGGACGAGCAGTACTTC. Residues: CASIQGAGDEQYF. The chain recombines TRBV10-3 with TRBJ2-7, with D possibly matching TRBD1 (6 bases). Germline V CDR1 and CDR2: ENHRY, SYGVKD. Trimming left V 10 bases short and J 5 bases short, with 18 bases between. The length of the CDR3 is 13 residues.

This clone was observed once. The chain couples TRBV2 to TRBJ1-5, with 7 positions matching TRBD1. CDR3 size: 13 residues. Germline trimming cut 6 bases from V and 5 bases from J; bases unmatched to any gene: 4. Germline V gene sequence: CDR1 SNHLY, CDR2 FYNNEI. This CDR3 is CASRGDSYQPQHF. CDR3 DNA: TGTGCCAGCAGAGGGGACAGTTATCAGCCCCAGCATTTT. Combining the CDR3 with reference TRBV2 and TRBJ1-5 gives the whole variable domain EPEVTQTPSHQVTQMGQEVILRCVPISNHLYFYWYRQILGQKVEFLVSFYNNEISEKSEIFDDQFSVERPDGSNFTLKIRSTKLEDSAMYFCASRGDSYQPQHFGDGTRLSIL.

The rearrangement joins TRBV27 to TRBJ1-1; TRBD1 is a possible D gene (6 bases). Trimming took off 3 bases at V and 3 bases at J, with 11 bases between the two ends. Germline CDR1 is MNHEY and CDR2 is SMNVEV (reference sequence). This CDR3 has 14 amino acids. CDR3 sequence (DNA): TGTGCCAGCAGTTTCGGGACACTTGACACTGAAGCTTTCTTT. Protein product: CASSFGTLDTEAFF.

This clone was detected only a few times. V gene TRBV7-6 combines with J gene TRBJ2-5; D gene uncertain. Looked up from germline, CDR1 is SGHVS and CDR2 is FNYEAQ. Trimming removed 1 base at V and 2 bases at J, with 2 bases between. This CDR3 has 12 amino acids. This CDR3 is CASSLDQETQYF. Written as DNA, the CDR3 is TGTGCCAGCAGCTTAGATCAAGAGACCCAGTACTTC.

The CDR3 DNA is TGTGCCAGCGAGGGTCTGGGAAAGTTCGGCTACACCTTC. Protein sequence: CASEGLGKFGYTF. The V and J genes are TRBV2 and TRBJ1-2; no definite D call. Trimming removed 8 bases from V and 8 bases from J, with 18 bases in between. This CDR3 has 13 residues. Germline V CDR1 and CDR2: SNHLY, FYNNEI.

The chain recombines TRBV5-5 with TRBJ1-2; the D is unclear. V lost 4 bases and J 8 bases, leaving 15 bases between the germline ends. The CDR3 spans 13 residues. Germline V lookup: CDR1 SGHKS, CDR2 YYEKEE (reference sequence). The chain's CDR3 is CASSLDMEAGYTF. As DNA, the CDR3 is TGTGCCAGCAGCCTAGACATGGAAGCGGGCTACACCTTC. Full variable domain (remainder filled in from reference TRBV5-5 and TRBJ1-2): DAGVTQSPTHLIKTRGQQVTLRCSPISGHKSVSWYQQVLGQGPQFIFQYYEKEERGRGNFPDRFSARQFPNYSSELNVNALLLGDSALYLCASSLDMEAGYTFGSGTRLTVV.